What follows are 14 T cell receptor beta chains derived from one specimen sequenced in a study of blood T cell repertoires in COVID-19. TCRdb's copy holds only in-frame clones and misses some; the assay was immunoSEQ multiplex PCR. The repertoire holds a few hundred thousand clones, with approximately 80% as singletons. The sequenced sample was peripheral blood. These receptors were collected from a man under 40 who had recovered from COVID-19.

This sequence joins TRBV12-5 and TRBJ2-1, with 11 bases aligning to TRBD1. This CDR3 region has 18 residues. CDR1 is LGHNT and CDR2 is FRNRAP in the germline V gene. V shed 2 bases, J shed 2 bases, and the junction held 8 bases outside the gene matches. CDR3 amino acids: CASGLYKPGQGAYNEQFF. DNA of the CDR3: TGTGCTAGTGGTTTGTATAAACCGGGACAGGGGGCCTACAATGAGCAGTTCTTC. Full variable domain (rest looked up from reference TRBV12-5 and TRBJ2-1): DARVTQTPRHKVTEMGQEVTMRCQPILGHNTVFWYRQTMMQGLELLAYFRNRAPLDDSGMPKDRFSAEMPDATLATLKIQPSEPRDSAVYFCASGLYKPGQGAYNEQFFGPGTRLTVL.

The V and J genes are TRBV5-1 and TRBJ2-7; 9 positions match TRBD2. Trimming took 4 bases from V and 2 from J; bases not matched to a gene: 7. The CDR3 consists of 15 residues. Looked up from germline, CDR1 is SGHRS and CDR2 is YFSETQ. Here the CDR3 DNA reads TGCGCCAGCAGCGAAAGTATAGCGGGGGCCTACGAGCAGTACTTC. It yields the protein CASSESIAGAYEQYF. Full variable domain (missing parts from reference TRBV5-1 and TRBJ2-7): KAGVTQTPRYLIKTRGQQVTLSCSPISGHRSVSWYQQTPGQGLQFLFEYFSETQRNKGNFPGRFSGRQFSNSRSEMNVSTLELGDSALYLCASSESIAGAYEQYFGPGTRLTVT.

CDR3 region: CAISDPLGGQPGVSGANVLTF. The CDR3 coding sequence is TGTGCCATCAGTGATCCCCTGGGGGGACAGCCGGGGGTCTCTGGGGCCAACGTCCTGACTTTC. The chain couples TRBV10-3 to TRBJ2-6, with D tentatively TRBD1 (7 bases). CDR3 length: 21 residues. Germline V CDR1 and CDR2: ENHRY, SYGVKD. Between the trimmed V and J ends, which lost 3 bases and 0 bases, there was a span of 24 bases.

The chain links TRBV7-2 to TRBJ2-2; D perhaps matches TRBD1 (6 bases). The germline V and J ends were trimmed by 5 bases and 1 base, with 14 bases remaining between them. The germline V gene encodes CDR1 SGHTA and CDR2 FQGNSA. The CDR3 sequence is 16 residues long. CDR3 nucleotides: TGTGCCAGCAGCCTCAGTACAGGGCGGAACACCGGGGAGCTGTTTTTT. It translates to CASSLSTGRNTGELFF.

This chain uses TRBV7-9 with TRBJ2-1, with 11 nucleotides matching TRBD1. V shed 4 bases and J 6 bases; nucleotides not matched to a gene: 5. The CDR3 runs 15 residues. Germline V gives CDR1 SEHNR, CDR2 FQNEAQ (reference sequence). CDR3 DNA: TGTGCCAGCAGCTCAGGACAGGGGGCATTCAATGAGCAGTTCTTC. This sequence encodes CASSSGQGAFNEQFF.

This clone has only a few counts. The V gene is TRBV12-3 or TRBV12-4, the J gene TRBJ1-2; TRBD1 might be the D (6 bases). Trimming shortened V by 3 bases and J by 4 bases, and 6 bases separated the two germline ends. The CDR3 length is 12 residues. In DNA, the CDR3 is TGTGCCAGCAGTTTGACAGGCTATGGCTACACCTTC. Protein sequence: CASSLTGYGYTF.

CDR3 coding DNA: TGTGCCAGTAGTCAAGGACAGATTGCAACTAATGAAAAACTGTTTTTT. Its protein product is CASSQGQIATNEKLFF. The J gene is TRBJ1-4, the V gene TRBV19; D is possibly TRBD1 (6 bases). Trimming left V 5 bases short and J 0 bases short, with 13 bases between. The CDR3 contains 16 residues. The V gene's germline CDR1 is LNHDA and CDR2 SQIVND (reference sequence). The full variable domain, its missing parts supplied by reference TRBV19 and TRBJ1-4, is DGGITQSPKYLFRKEGQNVTLSCEQNLNHDAMYWYRQDPGQGLRLIYYSQIVNDFQKGDIAEGYSVSREKKESFPLTVTSAQKNPTAFYLCASSQGQIATNEKLFFGSGTQLSVL.

This clone was seen ten or more times. The J gene is TRBJ1-2, the V gene TRBV7-9, with 7 bases that match TRBD1. V lost 4 bases to trimming and J lost 1 base; unmatched junction nucleotides: 9. The germline CDR1 and CDR2 sequences are SEHNR and FQNEAQ (reference sequence). There are 16 residues in the CDR3. CDR3 sequence: CASSSTGGQINYGYTF. The CDR3 DNA sequence: TGTGCCAGCAGCTCTACCGGGGGACAGATTAACTATGGCTACACCTTC.

The chain links TRBV7-2 to TRBJ2-6; D gene ambiguous. This CDR3 is 14 amino acids long. Germline CDR1 SGHTA, CDR2 FQGNSA. V lost 9 bases and J lost 0, with 9 bases in between. The CDR3 protein is CASRPSSGANVLTF. For the CDR3, the DNA is TGTGCCAGTCGTCCTAGCTCTGGGGCCAACGTCCTGACTTTC. Complete variable domain (other parts from reference TRBV7-2 and TRBJ2-6): GAGVSQSPSNKVTEKGKDVELRCDPISGHTALYWYRQSLGQGLEFLIYFQGNSAPDKSGLPSDRFSAERTGGSVSTLTIQRTQQEDSAVYLCASRPSSGANVLTFGAGSRLTVL.

This chain joins TRBV11-2 and TRBJ2-1; TRBD2 agrees at 7 bases. The germline V gene encodes CDR1 SGHAT and CDR2 FQNNGV. CDR3 length equals 13 residues. V dropped 5 bases and J dropped 8; count of bases not matched to a gene: 6. This CDR3 is CASSRERGDEQFF. The CDR3 DNA sequence: TGTGCCAGCAGCAGGGAGCGGGGCGATGAGCAGTTCTTC. Filled out from reference TRBV11-2 and TRBJ2-1, the complete variable domain reads EAGVAQSPRYKIIEKRQSVAFWCNPISGHATLYWYQQILGQGPKLLIQFQNNGVVDDSQLPKDRFSAERLKGVDSTLKIQPAKLEDSAVYLCASSRERGDEQFFGPGTRLTVL.

The chain combines TRBV5-1 with TRBJ2-7; 8 bases are a match to TRBD2. Unmatched junction bases numbered 5, after V lost 3 bases and J lost 0 bases. In germline, CDR1 is SGHRS, CDR2 YFSETQ. The CDR3 runs to 15 residues. The CDR3 protein is CASSYAGGHSYEQYF. In nucleotides, the CDR3 is TGCGCCAGCAGCTATGCGGGGGGCCACTCCTACGAGCAGTACTTC.

In this sample, this clone turned up once. The chain couples TRBV28 to TRBJ2-1, with 11 bases lining up with TRBD2. Germline V gene sequence: CDR1 MDHEN, CDR2 SYDVKM. The CDR3 has 16 residues. With 4 bases clipped from V and 6 bases from J, the junction kept 8 bases outside the gene matches. The CDR3 is CASSSSSGGPSNEQFF. The CDR3, as DNA: TGTGCCAGCAGTTCTTCTAGCGGGGGGCCGTCCAATGAGCAGTTCTTC.

The chain has TRBV6-5 and TRBJ2-5, with 7 bases that match TRBD2. V lost 5 bases and J lost 0; bases outside the gene matches: 3. CDR1 and CDR2 from the germline V gene are MNHEY and SVGAGI. The CDR3 is 14 residues long. CDR3 amino acids: CASSPAGHQETQYF. CDR3 bases: TGTGCCAGCAGTCCAGCGGGGCACCAAGAGACCCAGTACTTC.

The rearrangement joins TRBV7-8 to TRBJ1-6, with unresolved D. The CDR3 sequence is 14 residues long. Germline V gives CDR1 SGHVS, CDR2 FQNEAQ. Trimming removed 6 bases at V and 1 base at J, with 7 bases between. DNA of the CDR3: TGTGCCAGCAGAAGGGAGTCCTATAATTCACCCCTCCACTTT. Protein sequence: CASRRESYNSPLHF. The full variable domain, in which reference TRBV7-8 and TRBJ1-6 provide the parts outside the CDR3, is GAGVSQSPRYKVAKRGQDVALRCDPISGHVSLFWYQQALGQGPEFLTYFQNEAQLDKSGLPSDRFFAERPEGSVSTLKIQRTQQEDSAVYLCASRRESYNSPLHFGNGTRLTVT.